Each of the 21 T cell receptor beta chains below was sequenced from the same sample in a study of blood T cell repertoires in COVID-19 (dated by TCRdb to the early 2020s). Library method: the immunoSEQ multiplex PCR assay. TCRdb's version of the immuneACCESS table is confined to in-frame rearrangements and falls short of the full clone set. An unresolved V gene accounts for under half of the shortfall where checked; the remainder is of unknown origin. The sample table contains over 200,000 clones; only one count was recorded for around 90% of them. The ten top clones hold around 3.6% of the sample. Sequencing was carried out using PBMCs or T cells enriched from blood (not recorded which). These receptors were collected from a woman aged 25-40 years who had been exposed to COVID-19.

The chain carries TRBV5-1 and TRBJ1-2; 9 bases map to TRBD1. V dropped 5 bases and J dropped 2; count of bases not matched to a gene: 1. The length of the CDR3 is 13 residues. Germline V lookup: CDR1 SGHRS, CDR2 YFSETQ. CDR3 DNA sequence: TGCGCCAGCAGGACAGGGGGAAACTATGGCTACACCTTC. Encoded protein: CASRTGGNYGYTF.

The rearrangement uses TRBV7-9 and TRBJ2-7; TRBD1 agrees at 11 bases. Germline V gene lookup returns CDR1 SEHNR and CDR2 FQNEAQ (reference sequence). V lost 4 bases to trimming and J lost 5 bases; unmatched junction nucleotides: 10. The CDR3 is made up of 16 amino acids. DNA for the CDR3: TGTGCCAGCAGCTCGGACAGGGGGCCCCGGGACCACGAGCAGTACTTC. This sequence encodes CASSSDRGPRDHEQYF. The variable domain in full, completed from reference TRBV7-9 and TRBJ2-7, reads DTGVSQNPRHKITKRGQNVTFRCDPISEHNRLYWYRQTLGQGPEFLTYFQNEAQLEKSRLLSDRFSAERPKGSFSTLEIQRTEQGDSAMYLCASSSDRGPRDHEQYFGPGTRLTVT.

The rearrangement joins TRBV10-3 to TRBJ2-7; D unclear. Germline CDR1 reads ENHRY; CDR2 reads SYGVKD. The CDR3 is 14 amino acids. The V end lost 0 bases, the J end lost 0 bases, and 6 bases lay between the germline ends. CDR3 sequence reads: CAISESANSYEQYF. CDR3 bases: TGTGCCATCAGTGAGTCTGCTAACTCCTACGAGCAGTACTTC.

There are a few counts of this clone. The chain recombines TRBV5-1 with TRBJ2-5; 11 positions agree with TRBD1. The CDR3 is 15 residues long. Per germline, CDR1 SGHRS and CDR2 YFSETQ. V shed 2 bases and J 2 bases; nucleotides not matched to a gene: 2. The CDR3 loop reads CASSFGTGGQETQYF. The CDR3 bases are TGCGCCAGCAGCTTCGGGACAGGGGGACAAGAGACCCAGTACTTC.

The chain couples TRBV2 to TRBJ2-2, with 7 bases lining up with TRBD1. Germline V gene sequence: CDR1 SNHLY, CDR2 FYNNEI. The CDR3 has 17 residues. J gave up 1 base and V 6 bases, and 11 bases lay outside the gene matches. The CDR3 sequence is CASRKNPGQLNTGELFF. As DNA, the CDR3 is TGTGCCAGCAGGAAGAATCCGGGACAGCTGAACACCGGGGAGCTGTTTTTT.

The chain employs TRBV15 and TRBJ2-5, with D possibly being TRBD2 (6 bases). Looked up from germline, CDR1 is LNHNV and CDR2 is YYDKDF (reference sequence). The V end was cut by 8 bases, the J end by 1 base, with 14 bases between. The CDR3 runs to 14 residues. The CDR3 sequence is CATSGSPLQETQYF. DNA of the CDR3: TGTGCCACCTCCGGGAGCCCGCTCCAAGAGACCCAGTACTTC. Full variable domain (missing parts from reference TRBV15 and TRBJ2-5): DAMVIQNPRYQVTQFGKPVTLSCSQTLNHNVMYWYQQKSSQAPKLLFHYYDKDFNNEADTPDNFQSRRPNTSFCFLDIRSPGLGDTAMYLCATSGSPLQETQYFGPGTRLLVL.

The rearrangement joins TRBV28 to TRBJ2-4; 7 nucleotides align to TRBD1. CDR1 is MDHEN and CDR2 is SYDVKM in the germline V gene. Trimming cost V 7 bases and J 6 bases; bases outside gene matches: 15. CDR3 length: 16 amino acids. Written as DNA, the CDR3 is TGTGCCAGCACTCACCATCTCCGACAGGGTCCAAACATTCAGTACTTC. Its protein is CASTHHLRQGPNIQYF. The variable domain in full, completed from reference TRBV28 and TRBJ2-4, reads DVKVTQSSRYLVKRTGEKVFLECVQDMDHENMFWYRQDPGLGLRLIYFSYDVKMKEKGDIPEGYSVSREKKERFSLILESASTNQTSMYLCASTHHLRQGPNIQYFGAGTRLSVL.

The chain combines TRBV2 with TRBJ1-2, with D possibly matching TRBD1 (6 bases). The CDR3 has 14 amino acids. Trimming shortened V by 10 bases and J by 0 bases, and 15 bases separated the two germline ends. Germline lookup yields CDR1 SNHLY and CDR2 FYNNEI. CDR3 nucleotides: TGTGCCACCGTCGGGGGGCCCGCTAACTATGGCTACACCTTC. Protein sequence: CATVGGPANYGYTF.

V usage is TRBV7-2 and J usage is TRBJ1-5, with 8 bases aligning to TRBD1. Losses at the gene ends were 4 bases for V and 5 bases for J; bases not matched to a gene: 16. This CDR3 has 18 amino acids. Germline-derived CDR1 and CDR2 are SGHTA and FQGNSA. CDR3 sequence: CASSSQGADRWSDQPQHF. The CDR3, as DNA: TGTGCCAGCAGCTCCCAGGGGGCCGACAGGTGGTCGGATCAGCCCCAGCATTTT.

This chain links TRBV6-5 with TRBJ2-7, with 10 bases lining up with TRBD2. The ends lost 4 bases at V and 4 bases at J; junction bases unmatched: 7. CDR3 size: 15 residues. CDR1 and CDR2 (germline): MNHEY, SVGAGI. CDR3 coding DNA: TGTGCCAGCAGTTCCTCGGGACTAGCGAGATACGAGCAGTACTTC. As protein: CASSSSGLARYEQYF.

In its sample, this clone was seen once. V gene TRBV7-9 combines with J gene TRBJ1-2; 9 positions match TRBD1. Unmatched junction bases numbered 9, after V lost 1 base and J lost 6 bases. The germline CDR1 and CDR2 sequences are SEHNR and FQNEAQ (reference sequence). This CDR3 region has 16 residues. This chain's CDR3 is CASSLDPRTGVDGYTF. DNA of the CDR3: TGTGCCAGCAGCTTAGACCCTCGGACAGGGGTTGATGGCTACACCTTC.

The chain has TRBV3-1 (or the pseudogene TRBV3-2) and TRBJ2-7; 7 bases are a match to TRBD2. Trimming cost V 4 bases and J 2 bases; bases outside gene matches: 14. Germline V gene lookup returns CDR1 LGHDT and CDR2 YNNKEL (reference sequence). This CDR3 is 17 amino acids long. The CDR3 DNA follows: TGTGCCAGCAGCCGGAACAATTTAGCGGGCCCCACCTACGAGCAGTACTTC. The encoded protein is CASSRNNLAGPTYEQYF.

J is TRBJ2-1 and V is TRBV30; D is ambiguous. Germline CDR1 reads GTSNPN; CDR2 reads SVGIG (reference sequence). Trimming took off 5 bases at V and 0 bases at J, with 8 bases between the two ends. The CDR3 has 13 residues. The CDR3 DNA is TGTGCCTGGCAGCGATACTCCTACAATGAGCAGTTCTTC. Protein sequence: CAWQRYSYNEQFF. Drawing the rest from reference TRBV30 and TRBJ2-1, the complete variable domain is SQTIHQWPATLVQPVGSPLSLECTVEGTSNPNLYWYRQAAGRGLQLLFYSVGIGQISSEVPQNLSASRPQDRQFILSSKKLLLSDSGFYLCAWQRYSYNEQFFGPGTRLTVL.

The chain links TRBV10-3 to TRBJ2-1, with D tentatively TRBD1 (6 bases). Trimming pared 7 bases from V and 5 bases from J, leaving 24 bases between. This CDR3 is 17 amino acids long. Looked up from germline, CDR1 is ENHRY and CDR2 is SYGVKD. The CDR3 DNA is TGTGCCATCACCCCGGGAACCCGACAGGACACCAACAATGAGCAGTTCTTC. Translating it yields CAITPGTRQDTNNEQFF.

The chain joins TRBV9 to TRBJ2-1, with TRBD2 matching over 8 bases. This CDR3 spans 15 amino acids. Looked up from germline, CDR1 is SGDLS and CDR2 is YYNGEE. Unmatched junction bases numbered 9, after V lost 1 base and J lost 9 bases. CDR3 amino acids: CASSVTGTSEGEQFF. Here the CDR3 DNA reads TGTGCCAGCAGCGTAACAGGGACTAGTGAAGGTGAGCAGTTCTTC.

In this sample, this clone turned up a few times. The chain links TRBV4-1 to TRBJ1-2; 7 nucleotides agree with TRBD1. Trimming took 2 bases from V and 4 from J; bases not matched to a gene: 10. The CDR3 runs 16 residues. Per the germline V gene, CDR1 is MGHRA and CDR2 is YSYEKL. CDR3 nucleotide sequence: TGCGCCAGCAGCCAACCCAGGACAGGTCGTTCCTATGGCTACACCTTC. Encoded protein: CASSQPRTGRSYGYTF.

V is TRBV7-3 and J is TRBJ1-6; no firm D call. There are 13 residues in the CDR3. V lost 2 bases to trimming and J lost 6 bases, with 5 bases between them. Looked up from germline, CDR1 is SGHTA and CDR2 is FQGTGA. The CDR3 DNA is TGTGCCAGCAGCTTATTTCGTAATTCACCCCTCCACTTT. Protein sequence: CASSLFRNSPLHF.

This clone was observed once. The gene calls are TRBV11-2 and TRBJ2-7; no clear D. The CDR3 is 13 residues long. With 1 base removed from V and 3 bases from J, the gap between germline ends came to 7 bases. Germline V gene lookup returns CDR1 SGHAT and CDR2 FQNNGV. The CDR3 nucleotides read TGTGCCAGCAGCTTAGTGTTCAGCTACGAGCAGTACTTC. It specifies CASSLVFSYEQYF.

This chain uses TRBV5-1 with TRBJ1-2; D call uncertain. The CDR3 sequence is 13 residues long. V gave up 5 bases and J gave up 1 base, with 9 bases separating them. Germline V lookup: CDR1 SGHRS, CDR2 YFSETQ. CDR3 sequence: CASSLADNYGYTF. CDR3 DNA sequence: TGCGCCAGCAGTCTGGCGGATAACTATGGCTACACCTTC. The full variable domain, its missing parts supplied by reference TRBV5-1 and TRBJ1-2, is KAGVTQTPRYLIKTRGQQVTLSCSPISGHRSVSWYQQTPGQGLQFLFEYFSETQRNKGNFPGRFSGRQFSNSRSEMNVSTLELGDSALYLCASSLADNYGYTFGSGTRLTVV.

The CDR3 is CASAPSVSSGIAKNIQYF. The CDR3 DNA reads as TGTGCCAGTGCACCGTCAGTATCTAGCGGGATAGCCAAAAACATTCAGTACTTC. The rearrangement links TRBV19 to TRBJ2-4, with TRBD2 matching over 9 bases. The CDR3 has 18 residues. Germline V gene data show CDR1 as LNHDA and CDR2 as SQIVND (reference sequence). J gave up 0 bases and V 8 bases, and 14 bases lay outside the gene matches.

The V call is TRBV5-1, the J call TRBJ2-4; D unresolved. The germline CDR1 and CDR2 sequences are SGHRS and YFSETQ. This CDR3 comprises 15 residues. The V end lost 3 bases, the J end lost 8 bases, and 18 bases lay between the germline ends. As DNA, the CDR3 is TGCGCCAGCAGCTCGAACTTGGGCAAGTTTGACATTCAGTACTTC. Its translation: CASSSNLGKFDIQYF.